This T cell receptor beta chain emerged from a study of shared clonotypes between healthy human individuals. Germline V gene lookup returns CDR1 WNHNN and CDR2 SYGVQD (reference sequence). The CDR3 is made up of 16 amino acids. The V gene lost 3 bases and the J gene lost 2 bases, with 13 bases spanning the gap. The CD4+ fraction was divided into a CD45RA+ naive subset and a CD45RA-negative memory subset. The table came from immunoSEQ multiplex PCR; TCRdb's copy has only in-frame clones and leaves some out. Of over 2 million clones detected, 85% to 95% appear once; the ten largest clones hold more than 0.1%.

The specimen sequenced was naive CD4+ T cells sorted from blood. Subset here: CD45RA+ positively selected. The receptor was derived from a man between 18 and 29 years old in good health. The chain joins TRBV10-1 to TRBJ2-2; possible D gene TRBD1, 5 bases. The CDR3 DNA reads as TGCGCCAGCAGTGAACAGGCTCCGTATAACACCGGGGAGCTGTTTTTT. This translates into CASSEQAPYNTGELFF.